This T cell receptor beta chain was obtained from a study of OX40 agonist ivuxolimab in advanced cancers. Study context: Mean age around 60 years, range about 23 to 85; roughly 80% male. The study reported partial responses in three patients: one hepatocellular carcinoma, two cutaneous melanoma. Broader study findings: Low normalized T-cell clonal expansion was also seen in some nonresponders.

V gave up 0 bases and J gave up 6 bases; unmatched junction bases: 4. The germline CDR1 and CDR2 sequences are SGHTS and YDEGEE. The CDR3 has 14 amino acids. Patients who had autoimmune disease history or got systemic immunosuppression were left out. Profiled with immunoSEQ multiplex PCR; TCRdb holds only in-frame clones, not every one. The sample records around 97,000 clones, around 80% being singletons. This clone was seen only a few times. Its antigen is as yet unknown. This TCR was sampled from an adult with an advanced solid tumor such as melanoma, head and neck, liver or kidney cancer. The chain couples TRBV5-8 to TRBJ2-7; TRBD1 aligns across 9 bases. The specimen comprised CD4+ or CD8+ T cells sorted from blood, sampled in a trial of the OX40 agonist ivuxolimab. Here the CDR3 DNA reads TGTGCCAGCAGCTTGGGGGGACAGGGATCCGAGCAGTACTTC. Its translation is CASSLGGQGSEQYF.